This T cell receptor beta chain was profiled in a study of identifying expanded T cells in peripheral blood. Findings and caveats of the study: Technical replicates showed around 1.2 changed clones; around two weeks about 16; four weeks 19. Variance in clone template counts between two-week samples significantly increased with total template count across all healthy donors.

A remark on this clone: The antigen is undetermined.

The assay was immunoSEQ multiplex PCR, and TCRdb's table has in-frame clones only and misses some. The sample consists of 60,000 to 70,000 clones, over 75% of them appearing once. This CDR3 is built from 16 residues. Germline CDR1 and CDR2: MNHNS and SASEGT. The ends were cut back, 2 bases at V and 2 bases at J, with 13 bases in the middle. The sample taken for sequencing was blood. This chain uses TRBV6-1 with TRBJ2-1; D possibly corresponds to TRBD2 (5 bases). This TCR derives from a person aged 18-70 years in good health. CDR3 sequence reads: CASSEFAGGPYNEQFF. As DNA, the CDR3 is TGTGCCAGCAGTGAATTCGCAGGAGGACCCTACAATGAGCAGTTCTTC.